Presented here are 9 T cell receptor beta chains from one specimen sequenced in a study of blood T cell repertoires in COVID-19. Clones were sequenced by immunoSEQ multiplex PCR, and TCRdb holds only the in-frame ones, with some missing. There are tens of thousands of clones in the sample; 65% to 80% occur only once, and over 25% lies in the top ten. The specimen was peripheral blood. The receptors were gathered from a woman over 75 with active or convalescent COVID-19.

The gene calls are TRBV10-3 and TRBJ2-7, with 8 nucleotides matching TRBD1. The CDR3 spans 11 residues. Per germline, CDR1 ENHRY and CDR2 SYGVKD. The J segment lost 6 bases and the V segment lost 11 bases, leaving 6 bases of the junction unmatched. The CDR3 coding sequence is TGTGCCGCAACGACAGGGGTCGAGCAGTACTTC. Its translation: CAATTGVEQYF.

This clone was counted a single time. The chain combines TRBV23-1 with TRBJ1-4; the match to TRBD1 covers 7 bases. TRBV23-1 is an ORF for which the function is uncertain. CDR3 length: 15 residues. Trimming removed 6 bases from V and 4 bases from J; junction bases left unmatched: 8. The CDR3 loop reads CASSRGGGNNEKLFF. CDR3 in DNA: TGCGCCAGCAGCCGAGGGGGCGGTAATAATGAAAAACTGTTTTTT.

This clone is a singleton in its sample. The rearrangement joins TRBV14 to TRBJ2-5; maybe TRBD1 (5 bases). V was trimmed by 0 bases and J by 2 bases, leaving 16 bases between them. This CDR3 spans 17 amino acids. The germline V gene has CDR1 SGHDN and CDR2 FVKESK. This CDR3 is CASSQDLGKTAQETQYF. The CDR3 DNA reads as TGTGCCAGCAGCCAAGATCTAGGTAAGACAGCACAAGAGACCCAGTACTTC.

This clone was recorded once. The CDR3 bases are TGTGCCAGCAACCCTTCGGGGGGGGGCTCCTACAATGAGCAGTTCTTC. This gives the protein CASNPSGGGSYNEQFF. The V and J genes are TRBV6-2 or TRBV6-3 and TRBJ2-1; 8 nucleotides match TRBD2. This CDR3 has 16 amino acids. Trimming at V came to 7 bases and at J to 0 bases, leaving 8 bases not matched to a gene. The germline V gene has CDR1 MNHEY and CDR2 SVGEGT.

This chain connects TRBV5-6 to TRBJ2-2, with D possibly being TRBD2 (5 bases). Germline CDR1 and CDR2: SGHDT and YYEEEE. CDR3 length: 17 residues. V lost 1 base to trimming and J lost 4 bases, with 17 bases between them. CDR3 nucleotide sequence: TGTGCCAGCAGCTTGACGGCCGGGGTACGGGGCACCGGGGAGCTGTTTTTT. This gives the protein CASSLTAGVRGTGELFF.

This clone has only a few counts. This chain uses TRBV18 with TRBJ2-5; unclear D gene. V was clipped by 6 bases and J by 4 bases, with 15 bases between them. CDR1 and CDR2 from the germline V gene are KGHSH and LQKENI. The CDR3 runs to 14 residues. The CDR3 bases are TGTGCCAGCTCCCAAGCTAGGTTACGAGAGACCCAGTACTTC. Encoded protein: CASSQARLRETQYF.

This chain joins TRBV10-3 and TRBJ2-5; the D gene is possibly TRBD2 (5 bases). Germline lookup yields CDR1 ENHRY and CDR2 SYGVKD. V was clipped by 5 bases and J by 7 bases, with 20 bases between them. CDR3 length: 15 residues. CDR3 sequence (DNA): TGTGCCATCAGTCGGGAAGTACCGGGAATCGGGACCCAGTACTTC. Protein sequence: CAISREVPGIGTQYF.

The chain links TRBV29-1 to TRBJ2-5, with a weak D call TRBD2 (7 bases). The germline gives CDR1 SQVTM, CDR2 ANQGSEA. The CDR3 runs 13 residues. Trimming stripped 7 bases from V and 2 bases from J, with 14 bases between. The CDR3 region has the DNA TGCAGCGCGGGGGGCAGCCCACAAGAGACCCAGTACTTC. The encoded protein is CSAGGSPQETQYF.

The J gene is TRBJ2-5, the V gene TRBV9, with 8 bases matching TRBD1. This CDR3 has 15 residues. Germline V gene sequence: CDR1 SGDLS, CDR2 YYNGEE. After removal of 3 bases from V and 4 bases from J, the junction contained 8 bases not matched to a gene. CDR3 nucleotide sequence: TGTGCCAGCAGCGCCCCACAGGGGGGTGGAGAGACCCAGTACTTC. As protein: CASSAPQGGGETQYF.